The rows below give T cell receptor beta chains drawn from one sample of a study of T cells in Graves' hyperthyroidism and ophthalmopathy. TCRdb independently ran MiXCR on the multiplex PCR reads; one entry per CDR3 protein. The sample consists of roughly 600,000 distinct CDR3 sequences, about 14% of them appearing once. The specimen was blood. These receptors all stem from a woman aged 50 to 65 with Graves' ophthalmopathy. Each CDR3 is given with its conserved first and last residue. Each record gives: clone size, J gene, V gene, D gene, CDR3 DNA, CDR3 protein. D genes are given only for firm matches. A row's size may be missing; if present it is once, few, many or a size class.

>many|TRBJ1-2|TRBV28|NA
TGTGCCAGCATTGGCATACTAGGGGACTATGGCTACACCTTC
CASIGILGDYGYTF
>many|TRBJ1-2|TRBV30|NA
TGTGCCTGGAGTGTCCGAAGGGACGACTATGGCTACACCTTC
CAWSVRRDDYGYTF
>many|TRBJ2-1|TRBV20-1|NA
TGCAGTGCTAGTGGGGCGGAATACAATGAGCAGTTCTTC
CSASGAEYNEQFF
>NA|TRBJ1-2|TRBV12-3/TRBV12-4|TRBD1
TGTGCCAGCAGTCCGAGACAGGGGTTGGCTGGCTACACCTTC
CASSPRQGLAGYTF
>NA|TRBJ1-1|TRBV20-1|NA
TGCAGTGCTAGAGCGTGGGAGGGAGTCGGAGCTTTCTTT
CSARAWEGVGAFF
>NA|TRBJ1-5|TRBV2|TRBD1
TGTGCCAGCAGTGAAAATGGACAGGGGGCCAATCAGCCCCAGCATTTT
CASSENGQGANQPQHF
>few|TRBJ2-1|TRBV5-1|NA
TGCGCCAGCAGCTGGGGACCTGAGCAGTTCTTC
CASSWGPEQFF
>many|TRBJ2-7|TRBV28|NA
TGTGCCAGCAGTCCCAACATCGAGCAGTACTTC
CASSPNIEQYF
>NA|TRBJ2-3|TRBV19|TRBD1
TGTGCCACTGGGGACAGGGGGCGTGGGACAGATACGCAGTATTTT
CATGDRGRGTDTQYF
>many|TRBJ1-2|TRBV7-2|TRBD1
TGTGCCAGCAGCCCCCGGGACAGAAATTATGGCTACACCTTC
CASSPRDRNYGYTF
>few|TRBJ1-6|TRBV12-3/TRBV12-4|NA
TGTGCCAGCAGCACCGGGACAAGGTTTCTACCCCTCCACTTT
CASSTGTRFLPLHF
>many|TRBJ2-2|TRBV7-6|NA
TGTGCCAGCAGCCGGGACTTCGATTTATCTGCCGGGGAGCTGTTTTTT
CASSRDFDLSAGELFF
>many|TRBJ2-5|TRBV6-1|NA
TGTGCCAGCAAATACAGTGGGGGGCGAGAGACCCAGTACTTC
CASKYSGGRETQYF
>once|TRBJ2-3|TRBV5-1|NA
TGCGCCAGCATGAAGGCTAGCACAGATACGCAGTATTTT
CASMKASTDTQYF
>many|TRBJ2-7|TRBV5-1|NA
TGCGCCAGCAGCTTAGGGGGACTCCCCGAAGGTCGCGAGCAGTACTTC
CASSLGGLPEGREQYF
>NA|TRBJ1-1|TRBV9|NA
TGTGCCGGCAGCGTAGACACGGTTGGTGATGGGCCTTTCTTT
CAGSVDTVGDGPFF
>many|TRBJ2-3|TRBV6-6|TRBD1
TGTGCCAGCAGTTACAGGGGGCTTGTAGATACGCAGTATTTT
CASSYRGLVDTQYF
>NA|TRBJ2-1|TRBV4-3|NA
TGCGCCAGCAGCGTAAATAGGGACGTGAGTGAGCAGTTCTTC
CASSVNRDVSEQFF
>many|TRBJ1-5|TRBV20-1|NA
TGCAGTGCTAGTGGGGTGAGCAATCAGCCCCAGCATTTT
CSASGVSNQPQHF
>few|TRBJ2-1|TRBV20-1|TRBD1
TGCAGTGCTAGAGACAGGGGGCTAAACAATGAGCAGTTCTTC
CSARDRGLNNEQFF
>NA|TRBJ2-4|TRBV9|TRBD2
TGTGCCAGCAGCGGGGGACTAGCGGGAGTAGCAGACATTCAGTACTTC
CASSGGLAGVADIQYF
>many|TRBJ2-7|TRBV7-9|NA
TGTGCCAGCAGCCGAGAGGCAGCCCGAACCTCCTACGAGCAGTACTTC
CASSREAARTSYEQYF
>few|TRBJ1-1|TRBV14|NA
TGTGCCAGCAGCCTAGTGCAAGGCTGGAACACTGAAGCTTTCTTT
CASSLVQGWNTEAFF
>NA|TRBJ2-7|TRBV20-1|TRBD1
TGCAGTGCTAGTGGGCCGACAGGGAAAGGCGAGCAGTACTTC
CSASGPTGKGEQYF